The 2 T cell receptor beta chains given below trace back to one sample, sequenced in a study of T cell changes during pregnancy in multiple sclerosis. The data were produced by immunoSEQ multiplex PCR, yet TCRdb's version contains in-frame clones alone and is incomplete. The table has about 89,000 clones, 94% seen once. The sample in question was peripheral blood, obtained after pregnancy. The receptors originated from a female donor in good health, enrolled as a control in a pregnancy study.

The CDR3 reads CASTSGTGADTQYF. CDR3 sequence (DNA): TGTGCCAGCACTTCCGGGACAGGGGCAGATACGCAGTATTTT. The V gene is TRBV28, the J gene TRBJ2-3; 10 bases line up with TRBD1. V dropped 7 bases and J dropped 4; count of bases not matched to a gene: 5. This CDR3 is built from 14 residues. Germline V gene sequence: CDR1 MDHEN, CDR2 SYDVKM.

This chain's CDR3 is CASSVFVGGTGDEQFF. DNA of the CDR3: TGTGCCAGCAGCGTATTCGTGGGAGGGACAGGGGATGAGCAGTTCTTC. This sequence joins TRBV9 and TRBJ2-1, with 10 bases that match TRBD1. V lost 1 base to trimming and J lost 8 bases; unmatched junction nucleotides: 9. CDR3 size: 16 residues. The germline gives CDR1 SGDLS, CDR2 YYNGEE.